These 8 T cell receptor beta chains share one sample of origin, sequenced in a study of CD8 T cells in acute hepatitis C reinfection. Clones were read by immunoSEQ multiplex PCR, and TCRdb kept only the in-frame ones, dropping some. Among approximately 39,000 clones listed, around nine tenths were seen once. The time point is: naive CD8 control sorted from an acute-time-point sample. Sequenced sample: naive CD8+ T cells from PBMCs. Receptor source: a man aged 30 to 39 with chronic hepatitis C.

The chain employs TRBV5-5 and TRBJ2-4; D is undetermined. The V and J ends lost 0 bases and 0 bases respectively, with 10 bases between them. In germline, CDR1 is SGHKS, CDR2 YYEKEE (reference sequence). This CDR3 contains 16 residues. CDR3 loop: CASSLVLGIAKNIQYF. As DNA, the CDR3 is TGTGCCAGCAGCTTGGTGCTAGGGATAGCCAAAAACATTCAGTACTTC.

The chain combines TRBV6-1 with TRBJ2-2; 8 bases fit TRBD1. J was trimmed by 6 bases and V by 3 bases; bases with no gene match: 12. The germline V gene has CDR1 MNHNS and CDR2 SASEGT. CDR3 size: 17 residues. The CDR3: CASSELTSGGWAGELFF. The CDR3 bases are TGTGCCAGCAGTGAGCTTACTTCAGGGGGCTGGGCCGGGGAGCTGTTTTTT.

The V call is TRBV5-1, the J call TRBJ2-1; 9 nucleotides align to TRBD1. The CDR3 sequence is 17 residues long. Trimming removed 3 bases from V and 6 bases from J; junction bases left unmatched: 13. The germline CDR1 and CDR2 sequences are SGHRS and YFSETQ. The CDR3 bases are TGCGCCAGCAGCTATGACCCTGACAGGGGGGTAAGCAATGAGCAGTTCTTC. Translation: CASSYDPDRGVSNEQFF.

The V gene is TRBV21-1, the J gene TRBJ1-6. TRBV21-1 is deemed a pseudogene. The CDR3 has 23 amino acids. CDR3 DNA: TGTGCCAGCAGCAAACGCCTTCACTTTGACAAGCTGGTAAAAACGGGTTCTAATTCACCCCTCCACTTT. It yields the protein CASSKRLHFDKLVKTGSNSPLHF.

The genes are TRBV7-3 and TRBJ2-1, with no clear D. From germline, CDR1 is SGHTA and CDR2 FQGTGA. The CDR3 extends over 13 amino acids. V was cut by 3 bases and J by 7 bases, with 10 bases left in between. Written as DNA, the CDR3 is TGTGCCAGCAGCTTGTTTTTCGGTAATGAGCAGTTCTTC. It yields the protein CASSLFFGNEQFF.

The genes are TRBV9 and TRBJ2-1, with D possibly called TRBD1 or TRBD2 (5 bases each). V was trimmed by 7 bases and J by 9 bases, leaving 14 bases between them. The germline CDR1 and CDR2 sequences are SGDLS and YYNGEE. The CDR3 spans 12 residues. CDR3 sequence reads: CASGTAGTEQFF. The CDR3 DNA reads TGTGCCAGCGGTACTGCCGGGACTGAGCAGTTCTTC.

This clone appeared a single time. V is TRBV6-6 and J is TRBJ2-2, with D possibly being TRBD1 (5 bases). CDR1 and CDR2 from the germline V gene are MNHNY and SVGAGI (reference sequence). V lost 2 bases to trimming and J lost 5 bases, with 9 bases between them. The CDR3 has 14 residues. The CDR3 DNA sequence: TGTGCCAGCAGTTACCTACAGGCAACCGGGGAGCTGTTTTTT. It yields the protein CASSYLQATGELFF.

This chain connects TRBV27 to TRBJ2-1; D is ambiguous. The CDR3 sequence is 13 residues long. CDR1 is MNHEY and CDR2 is SMNVEV in the germline V gene (reference sequence). V shed 6 bases and J shed 6 bases, with 12 bases lying between them. The CDR3 loop is CASSRLPSNEQFF. The CDR3 nucleotides are TGTGCCAGCAGCCGTTTGCCTAGCAATGAGCAGTTCTTC.